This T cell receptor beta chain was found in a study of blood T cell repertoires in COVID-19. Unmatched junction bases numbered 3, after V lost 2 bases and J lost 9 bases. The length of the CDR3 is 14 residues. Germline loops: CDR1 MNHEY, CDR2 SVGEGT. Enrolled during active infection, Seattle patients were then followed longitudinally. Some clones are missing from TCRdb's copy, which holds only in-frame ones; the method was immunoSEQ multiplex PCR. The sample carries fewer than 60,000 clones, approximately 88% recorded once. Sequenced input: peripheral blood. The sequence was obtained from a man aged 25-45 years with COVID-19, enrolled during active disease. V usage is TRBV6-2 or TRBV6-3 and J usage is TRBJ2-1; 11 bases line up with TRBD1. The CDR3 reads CASSYGTGGSEQFF. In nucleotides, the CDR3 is TGTGCCAGCAGTTACGGGACAGGGGGTAGTGAGCAGTTCTTC.